Given below is one TCR beta chain in context. Its specificity is not known. The CDR3 totals 14 residues. Germline V gene data show CDR1 as SGHAT and CDR2 as FQNNGV. Trimming cost V 5 bases and J 2 bases; bases outside gene matches: 6. This specimen comes from a study of graft-versus-host responses after intestinal transplantation. At the level of the study: All of the recipients had induction that used anti-thymocyte globulin, then tacrolimus and steroids for roughly three years. Study-level findings and limits: Some patients had graft-donor T cell macrochimerism, and their allografts showed high graft-versus-host to host-versus-graft clonal ratios. Early post-transplant HvG declines tracked with peak circulating GvH clone levels. GvH clones occurred in recipient marrow; some first appeared in ileum or blood.

Produced via immunoSEQ multiplex PCR; TCRdb's table is partial and in-frame only. This table holds some 87,000 clones, about 93% found once. Sequences were derived from unstimulated CD8+ T cells sorted from spleen or lymph node cells, sampled before transplant. This receptor was identified in a human donor who was the organ donor for an intestinal transplant. The chain couples TRBV11-2 to TRBJ2-7; 7 bases map to TRBD1. CDR3 region: CASSPRQGPYEQYF. CDR3 in DNA: TGTGCCAGCAGCCCCCGACAGGGACCCTACGAGCAGTACTTC.